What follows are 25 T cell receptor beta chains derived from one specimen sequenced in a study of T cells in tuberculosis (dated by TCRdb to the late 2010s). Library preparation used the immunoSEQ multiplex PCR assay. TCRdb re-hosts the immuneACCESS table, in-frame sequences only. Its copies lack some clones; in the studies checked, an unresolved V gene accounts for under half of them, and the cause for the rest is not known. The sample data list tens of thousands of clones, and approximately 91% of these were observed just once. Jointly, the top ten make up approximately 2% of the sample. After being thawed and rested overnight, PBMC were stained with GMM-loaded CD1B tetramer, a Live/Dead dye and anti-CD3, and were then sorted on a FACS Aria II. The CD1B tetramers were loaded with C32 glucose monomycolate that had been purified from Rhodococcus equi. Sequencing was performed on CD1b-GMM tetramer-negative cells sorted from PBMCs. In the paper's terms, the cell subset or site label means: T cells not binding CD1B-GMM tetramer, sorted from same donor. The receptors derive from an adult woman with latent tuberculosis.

The CDR3 region is CASSLFWGTGNTGELFF. The CDR3 coding sequence is TGTGCCAGCAGCTTGTTTTGGGGGACAGGGAACACCGGGGAGCTGTTTTTT. This chain connects TRBV5-6 to TRBJ2-2, with TRBD1 matching over 8 bases. Unmatched junction bases numbered 6, after V lost 1 base and J lost 1 base. The CDR3 sequence is 17 residues long. Germline V CDR1 and CDR2: SGHDT, YYEEEE. Together with reference TRBV5-6 and TRBJ2-2, the CDR3 gives the full variable domain: DAGVTQSPTHLIKTRGQQVTLRCSPKSGHDTVSWYQQALGQGPQFIFQYYEEEERQRGNFPDRFSGHQFPNYSSELNVNALLLGDSALYLCASSLFWGTGNTGELFFGEGSRLTVL.

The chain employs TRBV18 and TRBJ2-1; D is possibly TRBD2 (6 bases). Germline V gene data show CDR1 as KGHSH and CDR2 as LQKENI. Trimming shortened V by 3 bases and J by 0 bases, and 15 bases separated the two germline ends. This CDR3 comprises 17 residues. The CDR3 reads CASSPLSGGISYNEQFF. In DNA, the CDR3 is TGTGCCAGCTCACCGTTGTCTGGCGGGATCTCCTACAATGAGCAGTTCTTC.

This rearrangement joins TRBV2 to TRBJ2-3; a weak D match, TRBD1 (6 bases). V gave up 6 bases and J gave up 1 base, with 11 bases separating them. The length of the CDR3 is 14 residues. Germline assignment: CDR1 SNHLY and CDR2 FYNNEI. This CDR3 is CASRFNRGTDTQYF. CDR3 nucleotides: TGTGCCAGCAGATTTAACAGGGGCACAGATACGCAGTATTTT.

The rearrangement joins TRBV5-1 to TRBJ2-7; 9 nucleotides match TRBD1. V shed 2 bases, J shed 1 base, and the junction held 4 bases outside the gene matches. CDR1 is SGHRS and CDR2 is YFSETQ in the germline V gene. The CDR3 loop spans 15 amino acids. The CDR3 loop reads CASSLSGTGSYEQYF. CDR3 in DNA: TGCGCCAGCAGCTTATCCGGGACAGGGTCCTACGAGCAGTACTTC. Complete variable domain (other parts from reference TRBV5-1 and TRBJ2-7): KAGVTQTPRYLIKTRGQQVTLSCSPISGHRSVSWYQQTPGQGLQFLFEYFSETQRNKGNFPGRFSGRQFSNSRSEMNVSTLELGDSALYLCASSLSGTGSYEQYFGPGTRLTVT.

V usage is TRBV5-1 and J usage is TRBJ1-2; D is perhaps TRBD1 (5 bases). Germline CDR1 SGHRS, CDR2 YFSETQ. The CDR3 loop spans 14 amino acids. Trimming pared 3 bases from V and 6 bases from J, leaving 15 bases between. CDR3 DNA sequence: TGCGCCAGCAGCTCCGGGGGGGGAGTAGATGGCTACACCTTC. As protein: CASSSGGGVDGYTF. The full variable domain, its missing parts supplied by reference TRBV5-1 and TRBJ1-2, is KAGVTQTPRYLIKTRGQQVTLSCSPISGHRSVSWYQQTPGQGLQFLFEYFSETQRNKGNFPGRFSGRQFSNSRSEMNVSTLELGDSALYLCASSSGGGVDGYTFGSGTRLTVV.

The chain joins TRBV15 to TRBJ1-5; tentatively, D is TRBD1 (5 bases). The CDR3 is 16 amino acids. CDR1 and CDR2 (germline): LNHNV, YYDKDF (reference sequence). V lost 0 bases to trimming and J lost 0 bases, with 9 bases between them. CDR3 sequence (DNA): TGTGCCACCAGCAGAGATCTGGGGGGTAGCAATCAGCCCCAGCATTTT. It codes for CATSRDLGGSNQPQHF.

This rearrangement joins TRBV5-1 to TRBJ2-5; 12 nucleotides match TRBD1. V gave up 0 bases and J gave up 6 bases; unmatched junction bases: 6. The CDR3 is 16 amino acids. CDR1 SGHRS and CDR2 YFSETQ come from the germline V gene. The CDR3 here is CASSLVRDRGPKTQYF. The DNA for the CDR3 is TGCGCCAGCAGCTTGGTACGGGACAGGGGGCCGAAGACCCAGTACTTC.

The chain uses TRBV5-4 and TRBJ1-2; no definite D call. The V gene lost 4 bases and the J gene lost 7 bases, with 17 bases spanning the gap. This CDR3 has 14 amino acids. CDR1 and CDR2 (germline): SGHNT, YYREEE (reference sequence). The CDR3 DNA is TGTGCCAGCAGCCCCGGGGAAGGGTATCTTGGCTACACCTTC. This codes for CASSPGEGYLGYTF.

CDR3: CASSLESSYNSPLHF. Here the CDR3 DNA reads TGTGCCAGCAGTCTGGAGAGCTCCTATAATTCACCCCTCCACTTT. The rearrangement links TRBV27 to TRBJ1-6; no definite D call. Germline values: CDR1 MNHEY, CDR2 SMNVEV (reference sequence). The V and J ends lost 5 bases and 0 bases respectively, with 8 bases between them. The CDR3 is made up of 15 amino acids.

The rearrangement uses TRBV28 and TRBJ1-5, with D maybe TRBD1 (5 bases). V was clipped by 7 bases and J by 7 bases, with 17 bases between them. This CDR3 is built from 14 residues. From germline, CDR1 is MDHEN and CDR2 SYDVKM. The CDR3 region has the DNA TGTGCCAGCAAGCCATTGGGGGGTTACCAGCCCCAGCATTTT. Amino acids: CASKPLGGYQPQHF. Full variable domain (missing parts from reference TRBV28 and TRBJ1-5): DVKVTQSSRYLVKRTGEKVFLECVQDMDHENMFWYRQDPGLGLRLIYFSYDVKMKEKGDIPEGYSVSREKKERFSLILESASTNQTSMYLCASKPLGGYQPQHFGDGTRLSIL.

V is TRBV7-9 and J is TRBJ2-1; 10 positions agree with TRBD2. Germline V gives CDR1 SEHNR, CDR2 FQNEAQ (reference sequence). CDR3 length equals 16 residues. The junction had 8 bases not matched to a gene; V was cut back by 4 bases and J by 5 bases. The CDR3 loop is CASSYGSGGLNNEQFF. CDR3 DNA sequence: TGTGCCAGCAGCTACGGTAGCGGGGGGCTTAACAATGAGCAGTTCTTC.

CDR3 sequence reads: CASSLSNSHQETQYF. CDR3 bases: TGTGCCAGCAGCTTAAGTAACTCCCACCAAGAGACCCAGTACTTC. This sequence joins TRBV7-2 and TRBJ2-5, with D unclear. V gave up 2 bases and J gave up 0 bases, with 10 bases separating them. This CDR3 has 15 amino acids. Germline V CDR1 and CDR2: SGHTA, FQGNSA.

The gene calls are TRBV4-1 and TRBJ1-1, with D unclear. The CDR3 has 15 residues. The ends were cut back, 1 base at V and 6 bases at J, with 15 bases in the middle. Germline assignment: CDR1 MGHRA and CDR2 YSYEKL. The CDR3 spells CASSQGRAGFSEAFF. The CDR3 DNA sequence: TGCGCCAGCAGCCAAGGTCGCGCCGGGTTCTCTGAAGCTTTCTTT.

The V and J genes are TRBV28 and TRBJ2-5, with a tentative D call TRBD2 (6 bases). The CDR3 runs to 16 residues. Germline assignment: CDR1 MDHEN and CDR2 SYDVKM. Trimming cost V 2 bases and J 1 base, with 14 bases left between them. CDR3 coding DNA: TGTGCCAGCAGTTTAGTTGGGGGGTGGCTCCAAGAGACCCAGTACTTC. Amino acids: CASSLVGGWLQETQYF.

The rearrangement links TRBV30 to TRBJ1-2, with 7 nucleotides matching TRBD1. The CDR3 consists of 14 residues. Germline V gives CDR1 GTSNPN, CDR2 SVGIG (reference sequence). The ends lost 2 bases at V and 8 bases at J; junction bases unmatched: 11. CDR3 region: CAWSTRDRGLGYTF. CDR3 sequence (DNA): TGTGCCTGGAGTACCCGGGACAGAGGGCTGGGCTACACCTTC.

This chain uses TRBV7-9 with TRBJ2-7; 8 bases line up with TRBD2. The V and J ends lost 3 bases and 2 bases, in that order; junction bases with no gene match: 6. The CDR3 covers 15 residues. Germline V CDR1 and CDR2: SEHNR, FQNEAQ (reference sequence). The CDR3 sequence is CASSLRGGPTYEQYF. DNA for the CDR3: TGTGCCAGCAGCTTGCGCGGGGGGCCCACCTACGAGCAGTACTTC.

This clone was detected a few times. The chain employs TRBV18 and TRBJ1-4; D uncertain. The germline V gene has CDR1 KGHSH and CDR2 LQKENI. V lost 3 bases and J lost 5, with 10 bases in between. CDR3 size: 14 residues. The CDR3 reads CASSPLGPNEKLFF. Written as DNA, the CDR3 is TGTGCCAGCTCACCCCTTGGGCCGAATGAAAAACTGTTTTTT.

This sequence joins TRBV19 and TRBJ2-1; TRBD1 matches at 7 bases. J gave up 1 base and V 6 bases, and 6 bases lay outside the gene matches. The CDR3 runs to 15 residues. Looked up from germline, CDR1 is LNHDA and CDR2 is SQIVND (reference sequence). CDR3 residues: CASSYRGASYNEQFF. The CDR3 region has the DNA TGTGCCAGTAGCTACAGGGGAGCGTCCTACAATGAGCAGTTCTTC.

CDR3 bases: TGCGCCAGCAGCTTGGAACCAGGGGCTACCTACGAGCAGTACTTC. Translation gives CASSLEPGATYEQYF. This sequence joins TRBV5-1 and TRBJ2-7, with a possible D match to TRBD1 (6 bases). The germline V and J ends were trimmed by 0 bases and 2 bases, with 12 bases remaining between them. Germline CDR1 reads SGHRS; CDR2 reads YFSETQ. The CDR3 is made up of 15 amino acids. Complete variable domain (other parts from reference TRBV5-1 and TRBJ2-7): KAGVTQTPRYLIKTRGQQVTLSCSPISGHRSVSWYQQTPGQGLQFLFEYFSETQRNKGNFPGRFSGRQFSNSRSEMNVSTLELGDSALYLCASSLEPGATYEQYFGPGTRLTVT.

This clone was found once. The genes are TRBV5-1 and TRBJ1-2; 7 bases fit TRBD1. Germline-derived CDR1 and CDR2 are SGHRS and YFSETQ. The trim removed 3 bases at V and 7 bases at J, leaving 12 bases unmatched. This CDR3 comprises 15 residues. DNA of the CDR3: TGCGCCAGCAGCTCTCCGGGACAGTCTCTCCTTGGCTACACCTTC. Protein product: CASSSPGQSLLGYTF.

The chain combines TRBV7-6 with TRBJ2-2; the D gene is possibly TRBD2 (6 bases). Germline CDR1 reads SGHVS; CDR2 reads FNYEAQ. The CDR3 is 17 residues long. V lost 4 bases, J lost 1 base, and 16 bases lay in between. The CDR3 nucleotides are TGTGCCAGCAGCTCACCCCAAGGAGGGGTGAACACCGGGGAGCTGTTTTTT. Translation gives CASSSPQGGVNTGELFF.

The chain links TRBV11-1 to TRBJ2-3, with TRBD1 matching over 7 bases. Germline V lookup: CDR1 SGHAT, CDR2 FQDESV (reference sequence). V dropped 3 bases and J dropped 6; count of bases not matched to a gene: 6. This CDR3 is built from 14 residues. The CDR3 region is CASSFYRGQDTQYF. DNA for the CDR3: TGTGCCAGCAGCTTCTACAGGGGACAGGATACGCAGTATTTT.

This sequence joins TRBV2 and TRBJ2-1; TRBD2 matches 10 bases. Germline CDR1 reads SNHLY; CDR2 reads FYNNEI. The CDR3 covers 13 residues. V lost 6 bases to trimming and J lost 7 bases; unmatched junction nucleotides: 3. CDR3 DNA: TGTGCCAGCAGGCTAGCGGGGGATAATGAGCAGTTCTTC. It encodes CASRLAGDNEQFF.

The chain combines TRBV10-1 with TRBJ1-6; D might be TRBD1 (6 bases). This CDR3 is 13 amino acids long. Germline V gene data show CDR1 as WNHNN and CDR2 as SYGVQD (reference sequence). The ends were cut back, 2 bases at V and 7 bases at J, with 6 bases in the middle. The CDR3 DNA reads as TGCGCCAGCAGTGAGAGGGGGAATTCACCCCTCCACTTT. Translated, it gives CASSERGNSPLHF.

Written as DNA, the CDR3 is TGTGCCAGCTCACCACAGGGGTGGGATGGCTACACCTTC. The encoded protein is CASSPQGWDGYTF. The chain has TRBV18 and TRBJ1-2, with a possible D match to TRBD1 (5 bases). The CDR3 extends over 13 amino acids. Germline lookup yields CDR1 KGHSH and CDR2 LQKENI. V shed 1 base and J shed 6 bases, with 9 bases lying between them. The full variable domain, with the rest looked up from reference TRBV18 and TRBJ1-2, is NAGVMQNPRHLVRRRGQEARLRCSPMKGHSHVYWYRQLPEEGLKFMVYLQKENIIDESGMPKERFSAEFPKEGPSILRIQQVVRGDSAAYFCASSPQGWDGYTFGSGTRLTVV.